This record covers a single T cell receptor beta chain. What it binds is not known. Germline lookup yields CDR1 SGHKS and CDR2 YYEKEE (reference sequence). Trimming took 0 bases from V and 2 from J, leaving 9 bases between them. The CDR3 loop spans 15 amino acids. The entry originates in a study of T cell responses to AZD1222 COVID-19 vaccine. Study-wide results and limits: Vaccine-associated CD4 TCRs ranged over spike, dominating at 160-218 and 743-854. Rises in breadth and depth of Spike-specific TCRs came after two AZD1222 doses. Repertoire collection took place solely once the T cell response had peaked.

TCRdb's table, derived via immunoSEQ multiplex PCR, lists solely in-frame clones and lacks some. The table lists 90,000 to 100,000 clones, about 85% of them singletons. The TCR originated in an adult who received the AZD1222 COVID-19 vaccine. Sequences were derived from peripheral blood, sampled 28 days after the second AZD1222 dose. The J gene is TRBJ1-5, the V gene TRBV5-5; D is undetermined. CDR3 nucleotides: TGTGCCAGCAGCTTGGGAGGGAATCGCAATCAGCCCCAGCATTTT. Its protein product is CASSLGGNRNQPQHF.